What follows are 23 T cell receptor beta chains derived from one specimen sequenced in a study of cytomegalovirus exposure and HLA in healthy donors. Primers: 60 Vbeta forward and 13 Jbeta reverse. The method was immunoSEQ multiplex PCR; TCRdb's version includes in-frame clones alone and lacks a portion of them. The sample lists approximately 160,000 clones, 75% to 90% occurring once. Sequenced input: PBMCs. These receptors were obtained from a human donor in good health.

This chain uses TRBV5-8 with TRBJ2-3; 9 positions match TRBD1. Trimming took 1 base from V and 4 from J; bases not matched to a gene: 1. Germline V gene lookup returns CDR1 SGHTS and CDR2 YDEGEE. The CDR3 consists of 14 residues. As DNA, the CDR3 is TGTGCCAGCAGCTTGCGGACAGGGGCAGATACGCAGTATTTT. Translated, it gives CASSLRTGADTQYF. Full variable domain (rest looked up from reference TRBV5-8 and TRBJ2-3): EAGVTQSPTHLIKTRGQQATLRCSPISGHTSVYWYQQALGLGLQFLLWYDEGEERNRGNFPPRFSGRQFPNYSSELNVNALELEDSALYLCASSLRTGADTQYFGPGTRLTVL.

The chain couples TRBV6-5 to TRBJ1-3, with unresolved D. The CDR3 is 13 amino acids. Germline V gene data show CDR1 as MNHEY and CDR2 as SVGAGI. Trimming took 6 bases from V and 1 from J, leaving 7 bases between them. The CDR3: CASSRDSGNTIYF. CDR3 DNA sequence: TGTGCCAGCAGCCGCGATTCTGGAAACACCATATATTTT.

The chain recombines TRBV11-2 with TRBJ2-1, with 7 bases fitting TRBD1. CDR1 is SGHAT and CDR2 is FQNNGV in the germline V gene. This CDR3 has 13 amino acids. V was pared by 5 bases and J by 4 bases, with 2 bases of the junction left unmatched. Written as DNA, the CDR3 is TGTGCCAGCAGCGCGACAGGGTACAATGAGCAGTTCTTC. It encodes CASSATGYNEQFF.

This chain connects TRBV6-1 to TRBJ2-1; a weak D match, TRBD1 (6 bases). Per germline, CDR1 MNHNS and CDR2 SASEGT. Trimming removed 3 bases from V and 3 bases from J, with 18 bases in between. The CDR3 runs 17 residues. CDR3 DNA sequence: TGTGCCAGCAGTGAGACTTTTACAGGGAGCCTCTACAATGAGCAGTTCTTC. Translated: CASSETFTGSLYNEQFF.

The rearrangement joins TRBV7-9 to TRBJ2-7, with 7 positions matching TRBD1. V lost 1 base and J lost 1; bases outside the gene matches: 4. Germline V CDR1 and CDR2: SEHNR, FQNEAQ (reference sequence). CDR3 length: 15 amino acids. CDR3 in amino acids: CASSLVLGQSYEQYF. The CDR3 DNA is TGTGCCAGCAGCTTAGTTTTGGGACAGTCCTACGAGCAGTACTTC.

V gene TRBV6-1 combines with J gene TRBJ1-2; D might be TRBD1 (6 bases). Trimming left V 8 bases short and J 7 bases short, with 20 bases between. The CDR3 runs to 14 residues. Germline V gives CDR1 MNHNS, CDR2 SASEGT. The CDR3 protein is CASESGTTYSGYTF. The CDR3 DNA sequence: TGTGCCAGCGAGTCCGGGACAACATATAGTGGCTACACCTTC.

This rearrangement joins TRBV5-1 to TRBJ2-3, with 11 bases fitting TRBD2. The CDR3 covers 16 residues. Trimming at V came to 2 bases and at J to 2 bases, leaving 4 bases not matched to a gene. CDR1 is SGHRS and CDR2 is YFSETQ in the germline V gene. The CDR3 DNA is TGCGCCAGCAGCTTCGTTAGCGGGGGGGCCACAGATACGCAGTATTTT. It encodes CASSFVSGGATDTQYF.

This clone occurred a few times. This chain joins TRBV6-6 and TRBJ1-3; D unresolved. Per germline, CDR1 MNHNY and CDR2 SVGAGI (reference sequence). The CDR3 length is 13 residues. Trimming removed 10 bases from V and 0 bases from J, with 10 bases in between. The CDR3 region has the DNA TGTGCCATTTCGGAGAGCTCTGGAAACACCATATATTTT. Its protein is CAISESSGNTIYF.

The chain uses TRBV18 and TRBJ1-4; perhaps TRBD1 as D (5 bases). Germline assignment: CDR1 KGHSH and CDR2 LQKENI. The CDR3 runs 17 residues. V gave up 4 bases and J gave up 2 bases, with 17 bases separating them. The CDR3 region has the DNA TGTGCCAGCTCACGGGGCACATTGGGGCTGACTAATGAAAAACTGTTTTTT. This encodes CASSRGTLGLTNEKLFF.

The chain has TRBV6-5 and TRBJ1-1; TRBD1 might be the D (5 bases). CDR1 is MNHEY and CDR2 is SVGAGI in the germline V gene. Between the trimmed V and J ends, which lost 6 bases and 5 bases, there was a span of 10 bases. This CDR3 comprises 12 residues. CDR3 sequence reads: CASSRGETEAFF. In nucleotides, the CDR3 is TGTGCCAGCAGCCGGGGGGAGACTGAAGCTTTCTTT.

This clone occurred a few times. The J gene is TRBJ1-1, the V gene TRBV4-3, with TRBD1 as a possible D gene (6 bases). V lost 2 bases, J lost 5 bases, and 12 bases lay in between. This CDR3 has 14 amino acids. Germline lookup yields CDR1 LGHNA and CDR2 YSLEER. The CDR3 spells CASSQTDRLTEAFF. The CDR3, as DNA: TGCGCCAGCAGCCAAACCGACAGGCTTACTGAAGCTTTCTTT.

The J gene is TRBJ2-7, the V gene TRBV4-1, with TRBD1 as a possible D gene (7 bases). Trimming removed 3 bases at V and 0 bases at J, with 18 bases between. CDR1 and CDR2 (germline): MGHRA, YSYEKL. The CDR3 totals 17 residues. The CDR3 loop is CASSHTDRRGSSYEQYF. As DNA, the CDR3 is TGCGCCAGCAGCCACACGGACAGGCGGGGTAGCTCCTACGAGCAGTACTTC.

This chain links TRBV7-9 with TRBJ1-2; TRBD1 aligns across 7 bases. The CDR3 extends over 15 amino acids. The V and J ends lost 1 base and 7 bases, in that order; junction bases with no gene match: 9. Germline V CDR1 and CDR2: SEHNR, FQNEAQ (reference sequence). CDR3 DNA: TGTGCCAGCAGCTTAGTACCTAGGGGGCAGGGTGGCTACACCTTC. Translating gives CASSLVPRGQGGYTF. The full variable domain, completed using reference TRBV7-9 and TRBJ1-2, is DTGVSQNPRHKITKRGQNVTFRCDPISEHNRLYWYRQTLGQGPEFLTYFQNEAQLEKSRLLSDRFSAERPKGSFSTLEIQRTEQGDSAMYLCASSLVPRGQGGYTFGSGTRLTVV.

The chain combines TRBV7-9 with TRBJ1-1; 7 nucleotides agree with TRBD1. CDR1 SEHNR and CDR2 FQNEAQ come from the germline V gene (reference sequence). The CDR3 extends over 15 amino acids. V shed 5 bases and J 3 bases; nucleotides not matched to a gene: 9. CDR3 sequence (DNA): TGTGCCAGCAGCCCCCCGACAGGGTGGGACACTGAAGCTTTCTTT. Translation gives CASSPPTGWDTEAFF.

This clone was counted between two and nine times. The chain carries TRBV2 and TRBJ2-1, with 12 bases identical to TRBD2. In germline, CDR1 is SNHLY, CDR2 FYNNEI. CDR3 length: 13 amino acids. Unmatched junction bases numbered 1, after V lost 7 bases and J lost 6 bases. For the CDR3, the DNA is TGTGCCAGCACTAGCGGGGGGGCCAATGAGCAGTTCTTC. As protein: CASTSGGANEQFF. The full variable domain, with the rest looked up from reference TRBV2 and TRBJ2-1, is EPEVTQTPSHQVTQMGQEVILRCVPISNHLYFYWYRQILGQKVEFLVSFYNNEISEKSEIFDDQFSVERPDGSNFTLKIRSTKLEDSAMYFCASTSGGANEQFFGPGTRLTVL.

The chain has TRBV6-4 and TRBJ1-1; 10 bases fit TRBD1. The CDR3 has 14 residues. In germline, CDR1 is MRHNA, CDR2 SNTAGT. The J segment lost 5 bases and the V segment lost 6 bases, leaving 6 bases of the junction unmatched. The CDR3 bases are TGTGCCAGCAGAGGGACAGGGGAGGAAACTGAAGCTTTCTTT. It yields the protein CASRGTGEETEAFF.

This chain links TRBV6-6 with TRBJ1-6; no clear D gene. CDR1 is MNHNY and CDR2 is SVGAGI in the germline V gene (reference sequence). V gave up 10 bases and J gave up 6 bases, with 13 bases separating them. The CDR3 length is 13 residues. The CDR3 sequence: CATKVEGNSPLHF. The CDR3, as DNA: TGTGCCACGAAGGTCGAGGGTAATTCACCCCTCCACTTT.

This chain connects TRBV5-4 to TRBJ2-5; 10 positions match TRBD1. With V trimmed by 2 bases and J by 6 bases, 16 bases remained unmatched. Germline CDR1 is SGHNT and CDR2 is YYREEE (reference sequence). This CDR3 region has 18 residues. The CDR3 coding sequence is TGTGCCAGCAGCTTACCGAAAACCGGGACAGGGGTGGTAAAGACCCAGTACTTC. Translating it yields CASSLPKTGTGVVKTQYF.

CDR3 DNA: TGCGCCAGCAGCCAAGAAGTGAGCTACTTGAACACTGAAGCTTTCTTT. Translated: CASSQEVSYLNTEAFF. The rearrangement joins TRBV4-1 to TRBJ1-1; unclear D gene. Per the germline V gene, CDR1 is MGHRA and CDR2 is YSYEKL. Trimming shortened V by 0 bases and J by 0 bases, and 11 bases separated the two germline ends. The CDR3 consists of 16 residues.

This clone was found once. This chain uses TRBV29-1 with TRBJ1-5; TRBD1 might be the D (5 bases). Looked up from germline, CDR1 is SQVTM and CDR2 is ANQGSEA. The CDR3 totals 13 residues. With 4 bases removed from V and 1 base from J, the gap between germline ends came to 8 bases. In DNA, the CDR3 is TGCAGCGTTGGGGCAGGGAGCAATCAGCCCCAGCATTTT. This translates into CSVGAGSNQPQHF. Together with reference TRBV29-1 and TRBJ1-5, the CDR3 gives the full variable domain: SAVISQKPSRDICQRGTSLTIQCQVDSQVTMMFWYRQQPGQSLTLIATANQGSEATYESGFVIDKFPISRPNLTFSTLTVSNMSPEDSSIYLCSVGAGSNQPQHFGDGTRLSIL.

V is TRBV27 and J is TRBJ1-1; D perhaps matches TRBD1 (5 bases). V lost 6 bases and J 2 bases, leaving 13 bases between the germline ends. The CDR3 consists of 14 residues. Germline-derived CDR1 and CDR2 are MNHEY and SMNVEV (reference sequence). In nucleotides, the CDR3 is TGTGCCAGCAGCCCTCTCGGGGGAAACACTGAAGCTTTCTTT. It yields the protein CASSPLGGNTEAFF.

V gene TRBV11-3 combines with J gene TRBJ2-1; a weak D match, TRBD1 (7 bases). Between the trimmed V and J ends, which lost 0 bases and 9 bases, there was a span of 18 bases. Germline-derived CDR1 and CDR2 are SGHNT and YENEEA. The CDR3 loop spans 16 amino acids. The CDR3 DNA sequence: TGTGCCAGCAGCTTAGATCAGGGGGAGGAATGGGGTGAGCAGTTCTTC. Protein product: CASSLDQGEEWGEQFF.

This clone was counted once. This CDR3 is CASSPGLAGSTDTQYF. For the CDR3, the DNA is TGTGCCAGCTCACCGGGACTAGCGGGGAGCACAGATACGCAGTATTTT. The J gene is TRBJ2-3, the V gene TRBV18, with 13 bases fitting TRBD2. Germline V gene data show CDR1 as KGHSH and CDR2 as LQKENI. This CDR3 is 16 amino acids long. The J segment lost 0 bases and the V segment lost 3 bases, leaving 0 bases of the junction unmatched.